The 7 T cell receptor beta chains below come from one sample, sequenced in a study of human T cells and chemical hapten exposure (dated by TCRdb to the early 2020s). The sample's time point label is to be understood as: patch test 2, 6 weeks after DPC sensitization. The label giving this sample's treatment or condition can be read as: therapeutic diphenylcyclopropenone sensitization with weekly scalp DPC. The receptor library was made with RACE. Data came from a NextSeq 500. TCRdb handled the public reads itself, with Q25 trimming in fastp and clone calling in MiXCR, and kept productive beta chains. Identical CDR3 protein sequences are pooled into one entry, listed with their most common genes and DNA. The sample table lists approximately 84,000 distinct CDR3 sequences, approximately 10% of them with a count of one. About 2.3% of the sample lies in the top ten. The sequenced sample was whole blood, obtained in connection with sensitization to the hapten diphenylcyclopropenone (DPC). The receptors derive from a woman aged 25 to 45 with alopecia areata. Some clones in this sample may be carry-over from other donors' samples.

This clonotype was observed many times. The rearrangement links TRBV29-1 to TRBJ2-1, with D unresolved. The V gene's germline CDR1 is SQVTM and CDR2 ANQGSEA. With 7 bases removed from V and 2 bases from J, the gap between germline ends came to 12 bases. This CDR3 has 13 amino acids. Here the CDR3 reads CSADIGAYNEQFF. The CDR3 coding sequence is TGCAGCGCTGACATAGGCGCCTACAATGAGCAGTTCTTC.

This clonotype turned up a few times. The genes are TRBV9 and TRBJ2-5; D is uncertain. Germline-derived CDR1 and CDR2 are SGDLS and YYNGEE. This CDR3 has 15 amino acids. V was pared by 2 bases and J by 5 bases, with 16 bases between. The CDR3 sequence is CASSVRSSSRETQYF. The CDR3 nucleotides read TGTGCCAGCAGCGTTAGGTCTTCCTCCAGGGAGACCCAGTACTTC.

This clonotype appeared many times. This chain joins TRBV28 and TRBJ1-1; the D is unclear. The V and J ends lost 7 bases and 5 bases respectively, with 14 bases between them. The CDR3 runs to 13 residues. Germline values: CDR1 MDHEN, CDR2 SYDVKM. This CDR3 is CASNEPHGTEAFF. DNA for the CDR3: TGTGCCAGCAATGAACCGCACGGTACTGAAGCTTTCTTT.

Only one count was recorded for this clonotype. This may stem from a read error, because a much larger clone lies one nucleotide away. The chain is built from TRBV19 and TRBJ1-5, with D possibly being TRBD1 (6 bases). Germline CDR1 reads LNHDA; CDR2 reads SQIVND (reference sequence). The CDR3 totals 16 residues. For the CDR3, the DNA is TGTGCCGGTAGTTTCCTAACTACAGGGCTCGATCAGCCCCAGCATTTT. Translating gives CAGSFLTTGLDQPQHF.

This clonotype was recorded many times. This chain joins TRBV7-3 and TRBJ2-2; 9 nucleotides align to TRBD1. V gave up 4 bases and J gave up 3 bases; unmatched junction bases: 0. CDR3 length: 14 residues. Germline V lookup: CDR1 SGHTA, CDR2 FQGTGA. As DNA, the CDR3 is TGTGCCAGCAGCTGGACAGGGGACACCGGGGAGCTGTTTTTT. Translating it yields CASSWTGDTGELFF. Supplemented by reference TRBV7-3 and TRBJ2-2, the full variable domain reads GAGVSQTPSNKVTEKGKYVELRCDPISGHTALYWYRQSLGQGPEFLIYFQGTGAADDSGLPNDRFFAVRPEGSVSTLKIQRTERGDSAVYLCASSWTGDTGELFFGEGSRLTVL.

The gene calls are TRBV7-2 and TRBJ1-4; no clear D. Germline V gives CDR1 SGHTA, CDR2 FQGNSA. V lost 5 bases, J lost 7 bases, and 11 bases lay in between. The CDR3 is 13 amino acids. In nucleotides, the CDR3 is TGTGCCAGCAGCCCGCAGAGTCCTGAAAAACTGTTTTTT. This encodes CASSPQSPEKLFF.

This clonotype was found many times. V usage is TRBV14 and J usage is TRBJ2-2; 7 nucleotides line up with TRBD2. The CDR3 covers 17 residues. The ends lost 0 bases at V and 6 bases at J; junction bases unmatched: 10. In germline, CDR1 is SGHDN, CDR2 FVKESK. CDR3 nucleotides: TGTGCCAGCAGCCAAGATTTGAGCGCGGGAGCGGCCGGGGAGCTGTTTTTT. Translated: CASSQDLSAGAAGELFF.